The rows below give T cell receptor beta chains drawn from one sample of a study of T-cell reconstitution after alpha-beta-depleted transplantation in children. TCRdb reprocessed the PCR reads via MiXCR and lists one record per CDR3 protein. Altogether about 500,000 distinct CDR3 sequences are present, approximately 32% being singletons, with the ten largest covering about 2.3%. The sequencing here drew on PBMCs from the stem cell graft donor, taken from the stem cell graft. These TCRs come from a human donor who donated a stem cell graft to a child with aplastic anemia. The CDR3 runs from the conserved cysteine through the conserved F or W. The order of the fields is J gene, V gene, clone size, D gene, CDR3 protein, CDR3 DNA. The D gene is left open where the match is weak. Clone size, where shown, is once, few, many, or a class for clones that have expanded.

TRBJ1-1 TRBV6-1 few . CASTGRTDNFRRTEAFF TGTGCCAGCACGGGAAGGACGGACAATTTTAGGAGGACTGAAGCTTTCTTT
TRBJ2-5 TRBV3-1 . . CASSQGGGRRETQYF TGTGCCAGCAGCCAAGGAGGGGGGCGAAGGGAGACCCAGTACTTC
TRBJ1-1 TRBV10-3 few . CAIRYAGVTEAFF TGTGCCATCAGGTACGCAGGGGTAACTGAAGCTTTCTTT
TRBJ1-5 TRBV19 . . CASSNIGADSNQPQHF TGTGCCAGTAGTAATATAGGGGCGGATAGCAATCAGCCCCAGCATTTT
TRBJ2-7 TRBV18 . TRBD2 CASSRLARSYEQYF TGTGCCAGCTCACGACTAGCGAGGTCCTACGAGCAGTACTTC
TRBJ2-7 TRBV11-3 . . CASSTRDQPYEQYF TGTGCCAGCAGCACGAGGGACCAACCCTACGAGCAGTACTTC
TRBJ2-1 TRBV7-9 . TRBD2 CASSFRGSNSNEQFF TGTGCCAGCAGCTTTCGCGGGAGTAATTCCAATGAGCAGTTCTTC
TRBJ2-7 TRBV28 . TRBD1 CASRPTGLYEQYF TGTGCCAGCAGGCCGACAGGGCTCTACGAGCAGTACTTC
TRBJ1-5 TRBV14 . . CASSHSLNQPQHF TGTGCCAGCAGCCACAGCCTCAATCAGCCCCAGCATTTT
TRBJ2-1 TRBV5-6 . TRBD2 CASSYSLAGTSSYNEQFF TGTGCCAGCAGTTATTCACTAGCGGGAACGTCCTCCTACAATGAGCAGTTCTTC
TRBJ1-2 TRBV5-1 many . CASSLDSLNYYGYTF TGCGCCAGCAGCTTGGACAGCCTCAACTACTATGGCTACACCTTC
TRBJ1-2 TRBV7-2 . . CASSFSLVPNYGYTF TGTGCCAGCAGCTTTTCCCTTGTTCCTAACTATGGCTACACCTTC
TRBJ2-7 TRBV14 . . CASSQDWSGVAYEQYF TGTGCCAGCAGCCAAGATTGGTCAGGAGTGGCCTACGAGCAGTACTTC
TRBJ2-1 TRBV29-1 . TRBD1 CSVEGQGYNEQFF TGCAGCGTTGAGGGACAGGGGTACAATGAGCAGTTCTTC
TRBJ2-1 TRBV28 few . CASSLTRNEQFF TGTGCCAGCAGTTTGACTAGGAATGAGCAGTTCTTC
TRBJ2-5 TRBV29-1 few . CSVERLAETQYF TGCAGCGTTGAACGGTTGGCGGAGACCCAGTACTTC
TRBJ2-3 TRBV20-1 . TRBD2 CSADGGGTDTQYF TGCAGTGCTGACGGGGGGGGCACAGATACGCAGTATTTT
TRBJ2-2 TRBV2 . . CASNFGGLGTGELFF TGTGCCAGCAACTTCGGGGGACTGGGCACCGGGGAGCTGTTTTTT
TRBJ2-6 TRBV24-1 . . CATSEGGQSSSGANVLTF TGTGCCACCAGTGAGGGAGGACAGTCAAGTTCTGGGGCCAACGTCCTGACTTTC
TRBJ1-6 TRBV12-3/TRBV12-4 few . CASSHGKGGSPLHF TGTGCCAGCAGTCACGGGAAAGGGGGATCACCCCTCCACTTT
TRBJ1-1 TRBV12-3/TRBV12-4 few . CASSLSVRGFTEAFF TGTGCCAGCAGTTTAAGTGTCAGGGGTTTCACTGAAGCTTTCTTT
TRBJ2-1 TRBV7-6 . . CASSLRTNEQFF TGTGCCAGCAGCTTAAGGACCAATGAGCAGTTCTTC
TRBJ2-2 TRBV14 . . CASSPLWAGELFF TGTGCCAGCAGCCCGCTCTGGGCCGGGGAGCTGTTTTTT
TRBJ2-1 TRBV6-8 . . CTEIFFLGGETEQFF TGTACTGAGATATTTTTTCTTGGGGGAGAGACTGAGCAGTTCTTC
TRBJ2-1 TRBV15 . TRBD2 CATSRDRVGSGSVTYNEQFF TGTGCCACCAGCAGAGATCGGGTTGGTAGCGGGAGTGTTACCTACAATGAGCAGTTCTTC
TRBJ1-2 TRBV5-4 . . CASSLGWPANNYGYTF TGTGCCAGCAGCTTGGGATGGCCGGCTAATAACTATGGCTACACCTTC
TRBJ1-2 TRBV19 . TRBD1 CASKAGAGGYYGYTF TGTGCCAGTAAGGCGGGTGCAGGGGGCTACTATGGCTACACCTTC
TRBJ2-3 TRBV28 few . CASSPRAADTQYF TGTGCCAGCAGTCCGCGGGCGGCAGATACGCAGTATTTT
TRBJ2-5 TRBV6-1 . . CASSHGAGKETQYF TGTGCCAGCAGCCACGGGGCAGGGAAAGAGACCCAGTACTTC